The rows below give T cell receptor beta chains drawn from one sample of a study of T cell changes during pregnancy in multiple sclerosis. Clones were sequenced by immunoSEQ multiplex PCR, and TCRdb holds only the in-frame ones, with some missing. The repertoire holds tens of thousands of clones, with roughly 94% as singletons. The source was peripheral blood, collected in the third trimester of pregnancy. The receptors shown here come from a female donor with multiple sclerosis, enrolled in a pregnancy study. CDR3s leave out the opening cysteine and the closing phenylalanine or tryptophan. Fields, in order: J gene, clone size, D gene, V gene, CDR3 protein. A D gene is named only where the DNA matches it firmly. Part of the rows lack a size; the others show once, few, many or a class for expanded clones.

TRBJ2-4 | . | . | TRBV5-3 | ARSLEGGGNIQY
TRBJ1-4 | . | . | TRBV14 | ASSLQVLGEKLF
TRBJ1-2 | . | . | TRBV18 | ASSPEVEGYYGYT
TRBJ1-2 | . | . | TRBV7-2 | ASSLGAPADRGYT
TRBJ1-2 | . | TRBD1 | TRBV27 | ASSFLGLEGANYGYT
TRBJ1-2 | . | TRBD1 | TRBV7-9 | ASSSGGGYT
TRBJ1-4 | . | TRBD1 | TRBV9 | ASSVIGTGKGEKLF
TRBJ2-2 | . | . | TRBV27 | ASLRRGGVAGELF
TRBJ1-2 | . | TRBD1 | TRBV19 | ASSQQSVTGGSGYT
TRBJ2-5 | . | . | TRBV5-1 | ASSLAGLGETQY
TRBJ1-4 | . | TRBD1 | TRBV15 | ATSRAGQGVEKLF
TRBJ1-4 | . | . | TRBV7-9 | ASSLGTPGYEKLF
TRBJ1-5 | . | . | TRBV30 | AWSADPTGIFH
TRBJ2-3 | . | TRBD2 | TRBV27 | ASRKFGGVRTDTQY
TRBJ2-7 | . | . | TRBV10-3 | AISEGQGFYEQY
TRBJ1-5 | . | TRBD1 | TRBV6-5 | ASSPRQGADQPQH
TRBJ2-7 | once | . | TRBV6-5 | ASRLHDRNEQY
TRBJ2-5 | . | TRBD2 | TRBV4-1 | ASSQDGTSGVQETQY
TRBJ2-1 | . | TRBD2 | TRBV14 | ASTKELAGDLGEQF
TRBJ1-1 | . | . | TRBV4-3 | ASSSTGLLGTEAF
TRBJ1-2 | . | TRBD1 | TRBV6-1 | ASSEAAAGGLYT
TRBJ1-2 | once | . | TRBV10-3 | AISEGRDGYT
TRBJ1-1 | . | . | TRBV6-5 | ASSYSTATEAF
TRBJ1-2 | . | TRBD1 | TRBV4-3 | ASSQVANWGQGIGRYGYT
TRBJ2-5 | . | . | TRBV7-2 | ASILSRGKETQY
TRBJ2-7 | . | TRBD1 | TRBV6-1 | ASSEGRTGSREQY
TRBJ1-6 | . | . | TRBV7-8 | ASSLVLSQGSSYNSPLH
TRBJ2-3 | . | . | TRBV7-3 | ASSLTPSTDTQY
TRBJ1-1 | . | . | TRBV5-4 | ASSLGQQGLNTEAF
TRBJ1-2 | . | . | TRBV30 | AFLGGIYGYT
TRBJ2-5 | . | TRBD2 | TRBV5-1 | ASSYSGGGETQY
TRBJ1-2 | . | TRBD1 | TRBV27 | ASSVGDRTFGYT
TRBJ1-3 | . | . | TRBV25-1 | ASSDTFAGGNTIY
TRBJ1-1 | . | TRBD1 | TRBV4-3 | ASSQENGQGAQNTEAF
TRBJ1-3 | . | . | TRBV9 | ASSSQNRVNSGTIY
TRBJ2-5 | . | . | TRBV5-1 | ASSLAGIRPSAKETQY
TRBJ2-3 | . | . | TRBV29-1 | SVARTDTQY